The rows below give T cell receptor beta chains drawn from one sample of a study of T cell repertoires in cytomegalovirus infection. MiXCR, applied by TCRdb to the reads, yields one record per CDR3 protein. The top ten clones hold roughly 18% of a sample with about 700,000 distinct CDR3 sequences, around a third of them seen once. Their target antigens are unknown. This specimen consisted of cultured PBMCs, obtained from culture after CMV antigen stimulation. These receptors originate from a human donor in good health (CMV status not recorded). Some clones in this sample may be carry-over from other donors' samples. Both conserved end residues are trimmed from each CDR3. A D gene is named only where the DNA matches it firmly. Size is omitted from some rows. Given values are once, few, many or a class for expanded clones.

few	TRBV28	-	ASSSGTTTNEKLF
-	TRBV2	TRBD1	ASSETEGTDQETQY
-	TRBV7-2	TRBD1	ASSSFPGQGSAGANVLT
few	TRBV5-6	-	ASSSRSPHTEAF
few	TRBV19	-	ASSTTQGGLYEQY
-	TRBV7-9	-	ASSGRGITTNEKLF
-	TRBV20-1	TRBD2	SAPLGGATDTQY
-	TRBV13	TRBD2	ASSFGGREETQY
few	TRBV5-4	-	ASSLQMVTYNEQF
few	TRBV7-2	-	ASSLGVWGSPFEQF
-	TRBV9	TRBD2	ASSVGLAGGPANEQF
-	TRBV29-1	TRBD2	SVRTSGSPYEQY
-	TRBV28	-	ASSIPRGVGAF
-	TRBV27	-	ASSFVGAPGGTQY
few	TRBV6-1	TRBD1	ASSQTGKSSETQY
-	TRBV19	-	ASSGQNTDTQY
few	TRBV5-5	-	ASSPPRTGTDEAF
-	TRBV12-3/TRBV12-4	TRBD1	ASSFRAGGDEQF
few	TRBV6-5	-	ASSYSFGGQGDTQY
-	TRBV19	-	ASSNRQAEAF
few	TRBV7-2	-	ASSFFDSNYGYT
-	TRBV6-1	-	ASSRQGGGGNIQY
-	TRBV19	-	ASSIAASTDTQY
few	TRBV6-1	-	ASRALFDANYGYT
few	TRBV5-4	-	ASSLDSAAGELF
-	TRBV5-6	-	ASSPDRFGYPYGYT
few	TRBV18	-	ATGALNSGNTIY
-	TRBV7-2	-	ASSSSGWQQY
-	TRBV5-5	-	ASSLSSGVEQY
few	TRBV12-3/TRBV12-4	-	ASRDRQDSYEQY
-	TRBV7-8	TRBD2	ASSPGGGRFYEQY
-	TRBV10-3	TRBD1	AIRESRGPTDTQY
few	TRBV27	-	ASSTVDSLTGELF
-	TRBV4-1	-	ASSPRDLPRETQY
few	TRBV7-2	TRBD2	ASGTTTDTQY